The TCR beta chain under discussion was sequenced for a study of blood T cell repertoires in COVID-19. The overall study: COVID-19 samples collected from the United States, Italy and Spain covered acute and convalescent phases. Sample material is recorded as cDNA or gDNA derived from T cells, B-cell-depleted T cells, or PBMCs.

The assay was immunoSEQ multiplex PCR, and TCRdb's table has in-frame clones only and misses some. The table lists roughly 400,000 clones, 75% to 90% of them singletons. All recovered Cohort 3 donors got two negative PCRs, got clearance, or saw symptom resolution. The CDR3 is made up of 16 amino acids. Germline V lookup: CDR1 SNHLY, CDR2 FYNNEI. Trimming left V 6 bases short and J 1 base short, with 15 bases between. V and J are TRBV2 and TRBJ2-2, with D maybe TRBD2 (6 bases). The receptor was isolated from a man aged 25-45 years who had recovered from COVID-19. Sample: PBMCs or T cells enriched from blood (not recorded which). CDR3 in amino acids: CASSPPGGVNTGELFF. The CDR3 nucleotides are TGTGCCAGCAGCCCCCCCGGAGGGGTGAACACCGGGGAGCTGTTTTTT.